The 11 T cell receptor beta chains in this list originate from one sample, sequenced in a study of naive and memory T cell subsets listed by TCRdb under 2017. For whole blood analysis, approximately 2.6 ml of peripheral blood was drawn from adult healthy volunteers into Tempus tubes, and RNA was extracted according to the manufacturer's instructions. Library preparation employed 5' RACE. Instrument on record: Illumina MiSeq. For the blood and skin samples, TCR RNA was reverse transcribed with SuperScript IV using primers for the alpha and beta constant regions. TCRdb ran its own pipeline on the public reads, namely fastp trimming at Q25 and MiXCR clone calling, and kept in-frame beta chains. Entries are consolidated by CDR3 protein sequence, retaining the most common genes and DNA. The sample table records tens of thousands of distinct CDR3 sequences; roughly 4.1% of these occur just once. Approximately 8% of the sample is in the top ten clones.

The receptors originated from a male donor in good health.

This clonotype was found many times. The chain has TRBV19 and TRBJ2-2; D call uncertain. The CDR3 is 14 residues long. V was cut by 6 bases and J by 7 bases, with 15 bases left in between. CDR1 and CDR2 (germline): LNHDA, SQIVND (reference sequence). Here the CDR3 reads CASSNSGHGGELFF. CDR3 sequence (DNA): TGTGCCAGTAGCAATTCAGGCCATGGCGGGGAGCTGTTTTTT.

The gene calls are TRBV9 and TRBJ2-2; no clear D gene. The CDR3 loop spans 14 amino acids. Germline V gene lookup returns CDR1 SGDLS and CDR2 YYNGEE. The V end was cut by 3 bases, the J end by 2 bases, with 8 bases between. The CDR3 sequence is CASSATLNTGELFF. The DNA for the CDR3 is TGTGCCAGCAGCGCGACGTTAAACACCGGGGAGCTGTTTTTT.

The gene calls are TRBV27 and TRBJ2-5, with D perhaps TRBD1 (6 bases). There are 13 residues in the CDR3. From germline, CDR1 is MNHEY and CDR2 SMNVEV (reference sequence). Trimming removed 5 bases at V and 4 bases at J, with 11 bases between. DNA of the CDR3: TGTGCCAGCAGTCGGGACAAGCGAGAGACCCAGTACTTC. Its protein product is CASSRDKRETQYF.

This clonotype was detected many times. This chain links TRBV28 with TRBJ2-3; 14 nucleotides agree with TRBD2. CDR1 is MDHEN and CDR2 is SYDVKM in the germline V gene. This CDR3 is 17 amino acids long. V lost 3 bases to trimming and J lost 5 bases; unmatched junction nucleotides: 7. CDR3 DNA sequence: TGTGCCAGCAGTTTTATTGGGACTAGCGGGAGTCAAGATACGCAGTATTTT. This encodes CASSFIGTSGSQDTQYF.

This clonotype was observed at least ten times. The chain has TRBV6-2 or TRBV6-3 and TRBJ2-5; D not certain. The CDR3 length is 13 residues. Germline CDR1 MNHEY, CDR2 SVGEGT. Between the trimmed V and J ends, which lost 3 bases and 7 bases, there was a span of 12 bases. CDR3 loop: CASSYIGARTQYF. CDR3 coding DNA: TGTGCCAGCAGTTATATCGGAGCCCGGACCCAGTACTTC.

This clonotype was detected many times. The V and J genes are TRBV12-3 or TRBV12-4 and TRBJ2-2; tentatively, D is TRBD1 or TRBD2 (5 bases each). V was clipped by 4 bases and J by 1 base, with 7 bases between them. The CDR3 length is 14 residues. The CDR3 DNA is TGTGCCAGCAGTTGGGACGGGAACACCGGGGAGCTGTTTTTT. Residues: CASSWDGNTGELFF.

The chain has TRBV20-1 and TRBJ2-5, with D perhaps TRBD2 (6 bases). This CDR3 has 14 amino acids. Germline CDR1 reads DFQATT; CDR2 reads SNEGSKA (reference sequence). The V end was cut by 4 bases, the J end by 2 bases, with 14 bases between. CDR3 in amino acids: CSAKQGGPQETQYF. The CDR3 region has the DNA TGCAGTGCTAAGCAGGGAGGACCGCAAGAGACCCAGTACTTC.

This clonotype came up many times. The V gene is TRBV12-3 or TRBV12-4, the J gene TRBJ2-3; 10 bases match TRBD2. Trimming cost V 3 bases and J 10 bases; bases outside gene matches: 7. This CDR3 spans 14 amino acids. CDR3 sequence (DNA): TGTGCCAGCAGTTTTCGGCTAGCGGGGGACTCGCAGTATTTT. Its protein is CASSFRLAGDSQYF.

Ten or more counts support this clonotype. This rearrangement joins TRBV5-1 to TRBJ2-6; either TRBD1 or TRBD2 may supply D (6 bases each). The ends were cut back, 4 bases at V and 0 bases at J, with 11 bases in the middle. The CDR3 extends over 16 amino acids. Germline V gene sequence: CDR1 SGHRS, CDR2 YFSETQ. CDR3 region: CASSAGTLSGANVLTF. As DNA, the CDR3 is TGCGCCAGCAGCGCGGGGACACTCTCTGGGGCCAACGTCCTGACTTTC.

This clonotype was observed a few times. The chain's CDR3 is CASSLPSVPETQYF. The CDR3 DNA sequence: TGTGCCAGCAGCTTACCATCAGTGCCGGAGACCCAGTACTTC. This rearrangement joins TRBV7-2 to TRBJ2-5; unclear D gene. Between the trimmed V and J ends, which lost 2 bases and 5 bases, there was a span of 12 bases. This CDR3 region has 14 residues. Per the germline V gene, CDR1 is SGHTA and CDR2 is FQGNSA.

This clonotype was seen many times. The chain links TRBV3-1 to TRBJ2-4; D ambiguous. Germline loops: CDR1 LGHDT, CDR2 YNNKEL (reference sequence). Trimming cost V 1 base and J 5 bases, with 3 bases left between them. The CDR3 is 12 amino acids. CDR3 in DNA: TGTGCCAGCAGCCAAGTGGAAAACATTCAGTACTTC. This translates into CASSQVENIQYF.